Listed below are T cell receptor beta chains from one sample, sequenced in a study of regulatory T cells in long-lasting Graves disease. Using its own MiXCR run on the multiplex PCR reads, TCRdb lists one record per CDR3 protein. The sample carries 400,000 or so distinct CDR3 sequences, around 20% recorded once. The sample was peripheral blood mononuclear cells (PBMCs), taken when the disease was refractory, from a patient treated with antithyroid drugs. The receptors here all came from a female donor with Graves disease. CDR3s include the opening cysteine and the closing phenylalanine or tryptophan. Each record gives: CDR3 DNA, CDR3 protein, clone size, J gene, V gene, CDR3 length, D gene. The D gene is left open where the match is weak. Clone size is shown for a subset of rows, as once, few, many or a class of expanded clone.

CDR3 DNA: TGTGCCAGCAGTGTCGAATTTGCCGAGCAGTACTTC; CDR3 protein: CASSVEFAEQYF; clone size: -; J gene: TRBJ2-7; V gene: TRBV25-1; CDR3 length: 12; D gene: -
CDR3 DNA: TGTGCCAGCAGCTCCGAGTGGGGAGTAGGGATGGAGACCCAGTACTTC; CDR3 protein: CASSSEWGVGMETQYF; clone size: few; J gene: TRBJ2-5; V gene: TRBV5-4; CDR3 length: 16; D gene: -
CDR3 DNA: TGTGCCAGCAGCTTCGACGGGAGCTCCTACGAGCAGTACTTC; CDR3 protein: CASSFDGSSYEQYF; clone size: many; J gene: TRBJ2-7; V gene: TRBV11-2; CDR3 length: 14; D gene: -
CDR3 DNA: TGTGCCTGGGGGAGAAACCCGAACACTGAAGCTTTCTTT; CDR3 protein: CAWGRNPNTEAFF; clone size: few; J gene: TRBJ1-1; V gene: TRBV30; CDR3 length: 13; D gene: -
CDR3 DNA: TGTGCCAGCAGCTCCCGAGAGGGGGCGCCCGGCTACACCTTC; CDR3 protein: CASSSREGAPGYTF; clone size: many; J gene: TRBJ1-2; V gene: TRBV7-2; CDR3 length: 14; D gene: TRBD1
CDR3 DNA: TGCGCCAGCAGTCTCCCGGCGGGCCCCGAGACCCAGTACTTC; CDR3 protein: CASSLPAGPETQYF; clone size: few; J gene: TRBJ2-5; V gene: TRBV4-3; CDR3 length: 14; D gene: -
CDR3 DNA: TGTGCCAGCAGTTTCGTAGAGGTGGAGGAGACCCAGTACTTC; CDR3 protein: CASSFVEVEETQYF; clone size: many; J gene: TRBJ2-5; V gene: TRBV28; CDR3 length: 14; D gene: -
CDR3 DNA: TGCGCCAGCAGCCAAGACCCCCTGACAGAAACCTACGAGCAGTACTTC; CDR3 protein: CASSQDPLTETYEQYF; clone size: -; J gene: TRBJ2-7; V gene: TRBV4-1; CDR3 length: 16; D gene: -
CDR3 DNA: TGCGCCAGTAAAGTGGGGTTGAACACTGAAGCTTTCTTT; CDR3 protein: CASKVGLNTEAFF; clone size: -; J gene: TRBJ1-1; V gene: TRBV5-1; CDR3 length: 13; D gene: -
CDR3 DNA: TGTGCCAGGATAAACAGGGCGGCATGGAGTGCTTTCTTT; CDR3 protein: CARINRAAWSAFF; clone size: few; J gene: TRBJ1-1; V gene: TRBV19; CDR3 length: 13; D gene: -
CDR3 DNA: TGCAGTGCTCTAGCGTCCGAACAGGGGCTGGGCACTGAAGCTTTCTTT; CDR3 protein: CSALASEQGLGTEAFF; clone size: few; J gene: TRBJ1-1; V gene: TRBV20-1; CDR3 length: 16; D gene: TRBD1
CDR3 DNA: TGTGCCAGCAGCTTAGCGGGAGTAAAGAACGAGCAGTACTTC; CDR3 protein: CASSLAGVKNEQYF; clone size: once; J gene: TRBJ2-7; V gene: TRBV11-2; CDR3 length: 14; D gene: -
CDR3 DNA: TGTGCCAGCAGTTTATCCCCGTCTCGAGATACGCAGTATTTT; CDR3 protein: CASSLSPSRDTQYF; clone size: few; J gene: TRBJ2-3; V gene: TRBV28; CDR3 length: 14; D gene: -
CDR3 DNA: TGCAGCATGACAGGGGGCCCAAGTCGTGGCTACACCTTC; CDR3 protein: CSMTGGPSRGYTF; clone size: few; J gene: TRBJ1-2; V gene: TRBV29-1; CDR3 length: 13; D gene: TRBD1
CDR3 DNA: TGTGCCAGCAGCCGGACCGCTGGGGGAACTGAAGCTTTCTTT; CDR3 protein: CASSRTAGGTEAFF; clone size: -; J gene: TRBJ1-1; V gene: TRBV11-2; CDR3 length: 14; D gene: -
CDR3 DNA: TGCAGCGTTGAGCCCCCAAACCAAGAGACCCAGTACTTC; CDR3 protein: CSVEPPNQETQYF; clone size: -; J gene: TRBJ2-5; V gene: TRBV29-1; CDR3 length: 13; D gene: -
CDR3 DNA: TGTGCCAGTCGTGGCGCCTACGAGCAGTACTTC; CDR3 protein: CASRGAYEQYF; clone size: once; J gene: TRBJ2-7; V gene: TRBV19; CDR3 length: 11; D gene: -
CDR3 DNA: TGTGCCAGCAGAGGGACCGGGACTGTCCCCCGGTATGGCTACACCTTC; CDR3 protein: CASRGTGTVPRYGYTF; clone size: few; J gene: TRBJ1-2; V gene: TRBV6-2/TRBV6-3; CDR3 length: 16; D gene: -
CDR3 DNA: TGTGCCAGCAGTTTAAAGCAGGGGGTAACTGAAGCTTTCTTT; CDR3 protein: CASSLKQGVTEAFF; clone size: many; J gene: TRBJ1-1; V gene: TRBV12-3/TRBV12-4; CDR3 length: 14; D gene: TRBD1
CDR3 DNA: TGCAGCGTTGCGACTAGCGCTCTAGAGACCCAGTACTTC; CDR3 protein: CSVATSALETQYF; clone size: few; J gene: TRBJ2-5; V gene: TRBV29-1; CDR3 length: 13; D gene: TRBD2
CDR3 DNA: TGCGCCAGCAGCTTGTGGGGGGCAGAAGACAATGAGCAGTTCTTC; CDR3 protein: CASSLWGAEDNEQFF; clone size: -; J gene: TRBJ2-1; V gene: TRBV5-1; CDR3 length: 15; D gene: -
CDR3 DNA: TGCAGTGCTAGAGATCTGACGGGGAACTATGGCTACACCTTC; CDR3 protein: CSARDLTGNYGYTF; clone size: many; J gene: TRBJ1-2; V gene: TRBV20-1; CDR3 length: 14; D gene: -
CDR3 DNA: TGCAGCGTTGAAGCAAGGTCCAGAAACACTGAAGCTTTCTTT; CDR3 protein: CSVEARSRNTEAFF; clone size: -; J gene: TRBJ1-1; V gene: TRBV29-1; CDR3 length: 14; D gene: -
CDR3 DNA: TGTGCCAGCAGCCCCGATCGAGCGGGAGGCCCCGGGGAGCTGTTTTTT; CDR3 protein: CASSPDRAGGPGELFF; clone size: -; J gene: TRBJ2-2; V gene: TRBV7-2; CDR3 length: 16; D gene: TRBD2
CDR3 DNA: TGTGCCAGCAGTACCCCGGGCCCCCCCTACGAGCAGTACTTC; CDR3 protein: CASSTPGPPYEQYF; clone size: -; J gene: TRBJ2-7; V gene: TRBV6-1; CDR3 length: 14; D gene: -
CDR3 DNA: TGTGCCAGTAGTATAGTAGGGGCGAGCAATCAGCCCCAGCATTTT; CDR3 protein: CASSIVGASNQPQHF; clone size: -; J gene: TRBJ1-5; V gene: TRBV19; CDR3 length: 15; D gene: -
CDR3 DNA: TGTGCCAGCAGGACGACAGGGACCAGCGGGAGCGGCGAGCAGTACTTC; CDR3 protein: CASRTTGTSGSGEQYF; clone size: many; J gene: TRBJ2-7; V gene: TRBV27; CDR3 length: 16; D gene: -
CDR3 DNA: TGTGCCACCAGTGACAATAACGGGGGGCTGGCCGGGGAGCTGTTTTTT; CDR3 protein: CATSDNNGGLAGELFF; clone size: many; J gene: TRBJ2-2; V gene: TRBV24-1; CDR3 length: 16; D gene: -
CDR3 DNA: TGTGCCAGCAGTCCCCGCGGACGGAACACAATGGTTGGCGAGCAGTACTTC; CDR3 protein: CASSPRGRNTMVGEQYF; clone size: few; J gene: TRBJ2-7; V gene: TRBV12-3/TRBV12-4; CDR3 length: 17; D gene: -
CDR3 DNA: TGTGCCAGCAGTGGGACTAGCGTCGTTGAGCAGTTCTTC; CDR3 protein: CASSGTSVVEQFF; clone size: -; J gene: TRBJ2-1; V gene: TRBV6-1; CDR3 length: 13; D gene: TRBD2
CDR3 DNA: TGTGCCATCAGTTTAAGCGGAACCGGGGAGCTGTTTTTT; CDR3 protein: CAISLSGTGELFF; clone size: -; J gene: TRBJ2-2; V gene: TRBV28; CDR3 length: 13; D gene: -
CDR3 DNA: TGTGCCACCAGTGATCGCCCAGGACAGAAGAGCACAGATACGCAGTATTTT; CDR3 protein: CATSDRPGQKSTDTQYF; clone size: -; J gene: TRBJ2-3; V gene: TRBV24-1; CDR3 length: 17; D gene: -
CDR3 DNA: TGTGCCAGCAGCCAAGACGATTATGGAGCGAAGGATTCACCCCTCCACTTT; CDR3 protein: CASSQDDYGAKDSPLHF; clone size: -; J gene: TRBJ1-6; V gene: TRBV14; CDR3 length: 17; D gene: -
CDR3 DNA: TGCAGCGTCATAATGGGGACGGGCAGCTCCTACGAGCAGTACTTC; CDR3 protein: CSVIMGTGSSYEQYF; clone size: many; J gene: TRBJ2-7; V gene: TRBV29-1; CDR3 length: 15; D gene: -
CDR3 DNA: TGTGCCACCAGTGATTTGTCGGCGTCCGGGGTTATAGGGGAGACCCAGTACTTC; CDR3 protein: CATSDLSASGVIGETQYF; clone size: many; J gene: TRBJ2-5; V gene: TRBV24-1; CDR3 length: 18; D gene: -
CDR3 DNA: TGTGCCAGCAGCCCCACCAGGGAAAATGAAAAACTGTTTTTT; CDR3 protein: CASSPTRENEKLFF; clone size: few; J gene: TRBJ1-4; V gene: TRBV16; CDR3 length: 14; D gene: -
CDR3 DNA: TGTGCCAGCAACCATGGACAGGGGGCCTACGAGCAGTACTTC; CDR3 protein: CASNHGQGAYEQYF; clone size: few; J gene: TRBJ2-7; V gene: TRBV6-1; CDR3 length: 14; D gene: TRBD1
CDR3 DNA: TGCAGTGCTACCGGACTGGGGGGGCCCCAGCATTTT; CDR3 protein: CSATGLGGPQHF; clone size: -; J gene: TRBJ1-5; V gene: TRBV20-1; CDR3 length: 12; D gene: -
CDR3 DNA: TGTGCGCTGCCCGGGGAGCTGTTTTTT; CDR3 protein: CALPGELFF; clone size: many; J gene: TRBJ2-2; V gene: TRBV30; CDR3 length: 9; D gene: -
CDR3 DNA: TGCGCCAGCAGTCCCGATGTGACAGGGGCTGGCTACACCTTC; CDR3 protein: CASSPDVTGAGYTF; clone size: -; J gene: TRBJ1-2; V gene: TRBV5-1; CDR3 length: 14; D gene: TRBD1
CDR3 DNA: TGTGCCAGCTCACCACCCAGGGGCGCGGACACCGGGGAGCTGTTTTTT; CDR3 protein: CASSPPRGADTGELFF; clone size: -; J gene: TRBJ2-2; V gene: TRBV18; CDR3 length: 16; D gene: -
CDR3 DNA: TGTGCCAGCAGTTACCGGGGACGAGCTTTCTTT; CDR3 protein: CASSYRGRAFF; clone size: many; J gene: TRBJ1-1; V gene: TRBV6-9; CDR3 length: 11; D gene: -
CDR3 DNA: TGTGCCAGCAGTCAAATACGGGGGGTGAATAGTCGAGAGACCCAGTACTTC; CDR3 protein: CASSQIRGVNSRETQYF; clone size: -; J gene: TRBJ2-5; V gene: TRBV28; CDR3 length: 17; D gene: TRBD2